These 2 T cell receptor beta chains share one sample of origin, sequenced in a study of cytomegalovirus exposure and HLA in healthy donors. TCRdb keeps only in-frame clones here, not all; method: immunoSEQ multiplex PCR. The sample contains about 71,000 clones, about 94% of which appear only once. The sample was PBMCs. These receptor sequences come from a man aged 18 to 29 in good health and CMV-seropositive.

The CDR3, as DNA: TGTGCCAGTCGCGAGCGGGGGCCTTACAATGAGCAGTTCTTC. Protein sequence: CASRERGPYNEQFF. The V and J genes are TRBV2 and TRBJ2-1; 8 bases align to TRBD2. This CDR3 is built from 14 residues. Trimming took 9 bases from V and 4 from J; bases not matched to a gene: 8. Per the germline V gene, CDR1 is SNHLY and CDR2 is FYNNEI.

This chain joins TRBV5-5 and TRBJ2-7; possible D gene TRBD2, 5 bases. V was shortened by 4 bases and J by 3 bases, with 14 bases between the two germline ends. The CDR3 sequence is 14 residues long. Germline V gene lookup returns CDR1 SGHKS and CDR2 YYEKEE (reference sequence). The chain's CDR3 is CASSDDLSDYEQYF. The CDR3 DNA reads as TGTGCCAGCAGCGACGACCTTAGCGACTACGAGCAGTACTTC.